These 24 T cell receptor beta chains came from one sample sequenced in a study of shared clonotypes between healthy human individuals. This table comes from immunoSEQ multiplex PCR, and its TCRdb copy is limited to in-frame clones, with some not included. Among approximately 940,000 clones, over 60% were seen once, and the ten largest hold approximately 1.5%. Sequenced sample: memory CD4+ T cells sorted from blood. Subset here: CD45RA-negative fraction. The source is a man between 18 and 35 years old in good health.

The chain couples TRBV5-6 to TRBJ1-1, with D possibly matching TRBD1 (6 bases). V was trimmed by 2 bases and J by 0 bases, leaving 11 bases between them. This CDR3 region has 15 residues. The V gene's germline CDR1 is SGHDT and CDR2 YYEEEE. CDR3 bases: TGTGCCAGCAGCTTAACAGGGTCTGTGAACACTGAAGCTTTCTTT. It specifies CASSLTGSVNTEAFF.

V usage is TRBV28 and J usage is TRBJ1-4; TRBD1 matches 9 bases. The CDR3 runs to 17 residues. Germline values: CDR1 MDHEN, CDR2 SYDVKM. J was trimmed by 5 bases and V by 3 bases; bases with no gene match: 10. CDR3 nucleotide sequence: TGTGCCAGCAGTTTCGGGGGACAGGGCGGCCGGAATGAAAAACTGTTTTTT. Its translation: CASSFGGQGGRNEKLFF.

On this clone: A read error may explain this, as a much larger clone is one base away. This chain connects TRBV5-1 to TRBJ1-1, with D perhaps matching TRBD1 (6 bases). V dropped 3 bases and J dropped 3 bases, with 9 bases sitting between them. This CDR3 contains 13 residues. Germline CDR1 and CDR2: SGHRS and YFSETQ. The CDR3 is CASSSGGDTEAFF. DNA of the CDR3: TGCGCCAGCAGCTCGGGGGGCGACACTGAAGCTTTCTTT. Full variable domain (missing parts from reference TRBV5-1 and TRBJ1-1): KAGVTQTPRYLIKTRGQQVTLSCSPISGHRSVSWYQQTPGQGLQFLFEYFSETQRNKGNFPGRFSGRQFSNSRSEMNVSTLELGDSALYLCASSSGGDTEAFFGQGTRLTVV.

The chain joins TRBV29-1 to TRBJ2-1; D is possibly TRBD1 (6 bases). The CDR3 spans 13 residues. V was pared by 5 bases and J by 10 bases, with 18 bases between. The V gene's germline CDR1 is SQVTM and CDR2 ANQGSEA. This chain's CDR3 is CSVTGIEASEQFF. CDR3 nucleotides: TGCAGCGTTACAGGGATAGAGGCCTCGGAGCAGTTCTTC.

The chain uses TRBV11-2 and TRBJ2-5; 10 nucleotides match TRBD2. This CDR3 is 15 amino acids long. Germline V gene data show CDR1 as SGHAT and CDR2 as FQNNGV. V dropped 2 bases and J dropped 5; count of bases not matched to a gene: 5. Here the CDR3 reads CASSLSGGARETQYF. DNA of the CDR3: TGTGCCAGCAGCTTAAGCGGGGGGGCGCGGGAGACCCAGTACTTC.

The chain has TRBV5-1 and TRBJ2-2; 7 bases map to TRBD1. The germline CDR1 and CDR2 sequences are SGHRS and YFSETQ. V shed 4 bases, J shed 5 bases, and the junction held 8 bases outside the gene matches. The CDR3 runs 15 residues. CDR3 sequence: CASSPSPTGTGELFF. In DNA form, the CDR3 reads TGCGCCAGCAGCCCCTCTCCGACAGGGACCGGGGAGCTGTTTTTT. The whole variable domain, filled in from reference TRBV5-1 and TRBJ2-2, reads KAGVTQTPRYLIKTRGQQVTLSCSPISGHRSVSWYQQTPGQGLQFLFEYFSETQRNKGNFPGRFSGRQFSNSRSEMNVSTLELGDSALYLCASSPSPTGTGELFFGEGSRLTVL.

For this clone: The sample has other DNA sequences that encode this CDR3 too. V and J are TRBV5-1 and TRBJ2-7; tentative D call: TRBD1 (6 bases). Germline CDR1 SGHRS, CDR2 YFSETQ. V was shortened by 3 bases and J by 0 bases, with 10 bases between the two germline ends. The CDR3 consists of 14 residues. CDR3 residues: CASSSTGSSYEQYF. Here the CDR3 DNA reads TGCGCCAGCAGCTCGACAGGAAGCTCCTACGAGCAGTACTTC.

This chain uses TRBV11-3 with TRBJ2-5; tentatively, D is TRBD1 (6 bases). The CDR3 is 13 residues long. Trimming took off 3 bases at V and 5 bases at J, with 10 bases between the two ends. Germline V gene lookup returns CDR1 SGHNT and CDR2 YENEEA. DNA of the CDR3: TGTGCCAGCAGCTTGGGACAAAGGGAGACCCAGTACTTC. Translating gives CASSLGQRETQYF.

V usage is TRBV4-1 and J usage is TRBJ1-5; no clear D gene. V lost 4 bases, J lost 5 bases, and 18 bases lay in between. The CDR3 is made up of 16 amino acids. Germline V gene data show CDR1 as MGHRA and CDR2 as YSYEKL. CDR3 amino acids: CASSLEGSTVHQPQHF. The CDR3 region has the DNA TGCGCCAGCAGCCTAGAAGGGTCCACCGTCCATCAGCCCCAGCATTTT.

This clone was recorded only once. A much more abundant neighbour one base away suggests this may be a read error. The rearrangement joins TRBV6-6 to TRBJ1-3; 8 bases map to TRBD1. The length of the CDR3 is 14 residues. Germline CDR1 is MNHNY and CDR2 is SVGAGI (reference sequence). The trim removed 6 bases at V and 1 base at J, leaving 2 bases unmatched. CDR3 protein: CASSRDRSGNTIYF. CDR3 bases: TGTGCCAGCAGCCGGGACAGGTCTGGAAACACCATATATTTT.

The rearrangement uses TRBV19 and TRBJ2-5; perhaps TRBD2 as D (6 bases). V was pared by 7 bases and J by 3 bases, with 12 bases between. Germline lookup yields CDR1 LNHDA and CDR2 SQIVND (reference sequence). The CDR3 contains 13 residues. The CDR3 sequence: CASIGGGKETQYF. In nucleotides, the CDR3 is TGTGCCAGTATAGGAGGCGGGAAAGAGACCCAGTACTTC.

The chain carries TRBV11-2 and TRBJ2-3, with 12 bases that match TRBD2. Trimming took 1 base from V and 5 from J; bases not matched to a gene: 7. The CDR3 totals 17 residues. Germline V CDR1 and CDR2: SGHAT, FQNNGV. The CDR3 DNA reads as TGTGCCAGCAGCTTAGGTCCACTAGCGGGAGGTGGAGATACGCAGTATTTT. Amino acid sequence: CASSLGPLAGGGDTQYF.

The chain combines TRBV11-2 with TRBJ2-1; 8 bases align to TRBD2. This CDR3 has 15 residues. After removal of 7 bases from V and 4 bases from J, the junction contained 9 bases not matched to a gene. CDR1 SGHAT and CDR2 FQNNGV come from the germline V gene. CDR3 sequence reads: CASNPGGGKYNEQFF. The CDR3 DNA is TGTGCCAGCAACCCCGGCGGGGGGAAGTACAATGAGCAGTTCTTC.

The chain has TRBV29-1 and TRBJ2-1; 8 nucleotides match TRBD1. Germline trimming cut 7 bases from V and 9 bases from J; bases unmatched to any gene: 8. Looked up from germline, CDR1 is SQVTM and CDR2 is ANQGSEA. The CDR3 covers 12 residues. DNA of the CDR3: TGCAGCGCCGGTCGTGGACAGGGTGAGCAGTTCTTC. It codes for CSAGRGQGEQFF.

The chain combines TRBV5-1 with TRBJ2-7; 12 bases line up with TRBD2. In germline, CDR1 is SGHRS, CDR2 YFSETQ. Trimming took 5 bases from V and 4 from J; bases not matched to a gene: 7. This CDR3 is built from 15 residues. The DNA for the CDR3 is TGCGCCAGCAGGCGGACTAGCGGGGCCGCTTACGAGCAGTACTTC. This sequence encodes CASRRTSGAAYEQYF.

This sequence joins TRBV6-1 and TRBJ1-6; 7 nucleotides line up with TRBD1. Per germline, CDR1 MNHNS and CDR2 SASEGT. This CDR3 region has 15 residues. The V gene end was trimmed by 4 bases and the J gene end by 5 bases; junction bases not matched to a gene: 5. The CDR3 sequence: CASSVMGQNNSPLHF. CDR3 nucleotides: TGTGCCAGCAGTGTGATGGGACAGAATAATTCACCCCTCCACTTT.

This sequence joins TRBV18 and TRBJ2-5, with 10 bases that match TRBD1. This CDR3 region has 15 residues. The junction had 8 bases not matched to a gene; V was cut back by 5 bases and J by 5 bases. The germline V gene encodes CDR1 KGHSH and CDR2 LQKENI. For the CDR3, the DNA is TGTGCCAGCTCAACTCGACAGGGGGCTGAGGAGACCCAGTACTTC. The encoded protein is CASSTRQGAEETQYF.

This chain's CDR3 is CAWRGLAGEEQYF. Written as DNA, the CDR3 is TGTGCCTGGAGGGGACTAGCGGGAGAAGAGCAGTACTTC. The chain combines TRBV30 with TRBJ2-7; TRBD2 agrees at 14 bases. The CDR3 length is 13 residues. CDR1 GTSNPN and CDR2 SVGIG come from the germline V gene (reference sequence). The trim removed 3 bases at V and 7 bases at J, leaving 2 bases unmatched.

This chain links TRBV5-1 with TRBJ1-3; TRBD1 matches at 7 bases. The CDR3 is 13 residues long. V trimming: 7 bases; J trimming: 2 bases; junction bases outside the gene matches: 3. CDR1 is SGHRS, CDR2 YFSETQ, per germline. CDR3 sequence: CASATGTGNTIYF. As DNA, the CDR3 is TGCGCCAGCGCGACAGGGACTGGAAACACCATATATTTT.

This clone appeared a single time. The chain recombines TRBV10-3 with TRBJ1-2; D gene unclear. The CDR3 loop spans 13 amino acids. Germline V gene sequence: CDR1 ENHRY, CDR2 SYGVKD. V lost 3 bases and J 3 bases, leaving 8 bases between the germline ends. CDR3 loop: CAISDREDYGYTF. CDR3 DNA sequence: TGTGCCATCAGTGATAGGGAGGACTATGGCTACACCTTC.

This chain uses TRBV2 with TRBJ1-4, with 11 bases matching TRBD1. This CDR3 comprises 17 residues. CDR1 is SNHLY and CDR2 is FYNNEI in the germline V gene. The trim removed 4 bases at V and 2 bases at J, leaving 6 bases unmatched. The CDR3 DNA follows: TGTGCCAGCAGTGGGGACAGGGGGTTTGTCACTAATGAAAAACTGTTTTTT. Its translation: CASSGDRGFVTNEKLFF.

This rearrangement joins TRBV30 to TRBJ1-6; 8 bases are shared with TRBD1. This CDR3 has 13 amino acids. CDR1 GTSNPN and CDR2 SVGIG come from the germline V gene (reference sequence). With V trimmed by 7 bases and J by 2 bases, 1 base remained unmatched. DNA for the CDR3: TGTGCCTCACAGGGGGCCTATAATTCACCCCTCCACTTT. It is translated as CASQGAYNSPLHF.

J is TRBJ1-4 and V is TRBV11-2; 7 positions match TRBD1. There are 16 residues in the CDR3. With 2 bases clipped from V and 0 bases from J, the junction kept 3 bases outside the gene matches. The V gene's germline CDR1 is SGHAT and CDR2 FQNNGV. CDR3 amino acids: CASSLLGQTTNEKLFF. The CDR3 DNA reads TGTGCCAGCAGCTTATTGGGACAGACAACTAATGAAAAACTGTTTTTT.

The chain links TRBV6-1 to TRBJ1-2; possibly TRBD1 for D (5 bases). The V gene lost 3 bases and the J gene lost 3 bases, with 20 bases spanning the gap. CDR1 and CDR2 (germline): MNHNS, SASEGT. The CDR3 spans 17 residues. CDR3 DNA: TGTGCCAGCAGTGATATCGTGGCAGGGAGATTAGACTATGGCTACACCTTC. This translates into CASSDIVAGRLDYGYTF.